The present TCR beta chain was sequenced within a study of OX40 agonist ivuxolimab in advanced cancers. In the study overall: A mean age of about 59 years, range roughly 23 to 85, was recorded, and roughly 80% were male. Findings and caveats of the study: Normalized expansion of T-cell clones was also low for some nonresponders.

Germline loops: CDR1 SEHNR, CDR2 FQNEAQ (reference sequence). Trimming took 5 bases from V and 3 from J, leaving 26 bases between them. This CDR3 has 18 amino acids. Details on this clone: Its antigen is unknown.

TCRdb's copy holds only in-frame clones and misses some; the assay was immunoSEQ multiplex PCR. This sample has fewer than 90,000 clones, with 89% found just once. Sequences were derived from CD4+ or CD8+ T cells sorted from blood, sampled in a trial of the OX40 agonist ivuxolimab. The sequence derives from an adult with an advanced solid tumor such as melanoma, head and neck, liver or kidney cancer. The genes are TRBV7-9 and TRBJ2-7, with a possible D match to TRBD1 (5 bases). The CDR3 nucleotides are TGTGCCAGCAGCCGGTTCAAGGGATCGTTAGGGGTGGGCTACGAGCAGTACGTC. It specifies CASSRFKGSLGVGYEQYV.